This passage covers 27 T cell receptor beta chains from one sample sequenced in a study of blood T cell repertoires in COVID-19. The method was immunoSEQ multiplex PCR; TCRdb's version includes in-frame clones alone and lacks a portion of them. This sample has some 270,000 clones, with roughly 89% found just once. Sequencing input: peripheral blood. Every receptor here comes from a woman aged 40 to 50 who had recovered from COVID-19.

This clone was counted between two and nine times. V is TRBV23-1 and J is TRBJ2-5, with unresolved D. TRBV23-1 is given ORF status, its function remaining uncertain. Trimming pared 0 bases from V and 0 bases from J, leaving 11 bases between. The CDR3 spans 16 residues. CDR3 bases: TGCGCCAGCAGTCAATCGCGCGGCGGCCACCAAGAGACCCAGTACTTC. Translating it yields CASSQSRGGHQETQYF.

This clone came up a few times. The chain joins TRBV20-1 to TRBJ1-1, with a possible D match to TRBD1 (5 bases). Trimming stripped 2 bases from V and 11 bases from J, with 12 bases between. The germline V gene encodes CDR1 DFQATT and CDR2 SNEGSKA (reference sequence). The CDR3 runs 11 residues. The CDR3 loop reads CSARMQGLAFF. In nucleotides, the CDR3 is TGCAGTGCTAGAATGCAGGGACTGGCTTTCTTT.

This chain links TRBV7-9 with TRBJ1-2; 7 nucleotides line up with TRBD1. CDR1 is SEHNR and CDR2 is FQNEAQ in the germline V gene (reference sequence). V trimming: 4 bases; J trimming: 8 bases; junction bases outside the gene matches: 10. This CDR3 is 14 amino acids long. CDR3 bases: TGTGCCAGCAGCTCCGACAGGGTGTGGGGCGGCTACACCTTC. It is translated as CASSSDRVWGGYTF.

This clone was recorded a few times. The chain links TRBV7-9 to TRBJ1-1, with 8 bases that match TRBD1. The germline V gene has CDR1 SEHNR and CDR2 FQNEAQ (reference sequence). With 11 bases clipped from V and 4 bases from J, the junction kept 6 bases outside the gene matches. There are 12 residues in the CDR3. The CDR3 DNA reads as TGTGCCGGCGACAGGGGTTCCACTGAAGCTTTCTTT. Amino acids: CAGDRGSTEAFF.

This chain uses TRBV5-1 with TRBJ2-2; TRBD2 agrees at 13 bases. Germline loops: CDR1 SGHRS, CDR2 YFSETQ. V dropped 3 bases and J dropped 7; count of bases not matched to a gene: 6. The length of the CDR3 is 16 residues. In DNA form, the CDR3 reads TGCGCCAGCAGCTCCCTACTAGCGGGAGGGGTCGGGGAGCTGTTTTTT. Its translation is CASSSLLAGGVGELFF.

CDR3 nucleotides: TGTGCCAGCAGTACCCTGGGACAGGGGGGCACTGAAGCTTTCTTT. Translation: CASSTLGQGGTEAFF. The rearrangement links TRBV6-5 to TRBJ1-1; 11 positions agree with TRBD1. The CDR3 contains 15 residues. CDR1 and CDR2 from the germline V gene are MNHEY and SVGAGI. The J segment lost 4 bases and the V segment lost 5 bases, leaving 6 bases of the junction unmatched.

J is TRBJ1-1 and V is TRBV5-4; weak D call: TRBD1 (5 bases). The germline V gene encodes CDR1 SGHNT and CDR2 YYREEE (reference sequence). The V gene lost 4 bases and the J gene lost 1 base, with 14 bases spanning the gap. The CDR3 totals 15 residues. CDR3 residues: CASSPRGRPNTEAFF. The CDR3, as DNA: TGTGCCAGCAGCCCTCGGGGGAGGCCGAACACTGAAGCTTTCTTT.

About this clone: The same CDR3 also results from other DNA sequences found in this sample. V and J are TRBV12-3 or TRBV12-4 and TRBJ1-5; 7 bases line up with TRBD1. The CDR3 loop spans 13 amino acids. V lost 6 bases and J lost 5; bases outside the gene matches: 4. The CDR3 sequence is CASSFTGDQPQHF. As DNA, the CDR3 is TGTGCCAGCAGCTTCACAGGGGATCAGCCCCAGCATTTT.

V usage is TRBV6-5 and J usage is TRBJ1-5; the D gene is possibly TRBD1 (6 bases). V was trimmed by 5 bases and J by 6 bases, leaving 17 bases between them. The V gene's germline CDR1 is MNHEY and CDR2 SVGAGI. This CDR3 is 15 amino acids long. This chain's CDR3 is CASSPGGGAGQPQHF. In DNA, the CDR3 is TGTGCCAGCAGTCCGGGAGGGGGGGCAGGTCAGCCCCAGCATTTT.

The rearrangement links TRBV2 to TRBJ2-1; 11 bases agree with TRBD1. The CDR3 loop spans 15 amino acids. Germline V CDR1 and CDR2: SNHLY, FYNNEI. J was trimmed by 6 bases and V by 11 bases; bases with no gene match: 12. The CDR3 reads CAASRGGTGGNEQFF. CDR3 DNA: TGTGCCGCAAGTAGGGGTGGGACAGGGGGCAATGAGCAGTTCTTC.

The J gene is TRBJ2-2, the V gene TRBV3-1 (or the pseudogene TRBV3-2); no reliable D call. CDR1 and CDR2 (germline): LGHDT, YNNKEL (reference sequence). CDR3 length equals 14 residues. V lost 4 bases, J lost 6 bases, and 12 bases lay in between. In nucleotides, the CDR3 is TGTGCCAGCAGCCCGACAAACAGCCCCGGGGAGCTGTTTTTT. Its protein is CASSPTNSPGELFF.

The rearrangement uses TRBV2 and TRBJ2-3; 9 nucleotides match TRBD2. The V gene's germline CDR1 is SNHLY and CDR2 FYNNEI. The CDR3 runs 14 residues. V was pared by 10 bases and J by 2 bases, with 7 bases of the junction left unmatched. The CDR3 DNA follows: TGTGCCACCCGTAGCGGGGGCCCCACAGATACGCAGTATTTT. As protein: CATRSGGPTDTQYF.

V gene TRBV6-5 combines with J gene TRBJ2-7, with 9 bases that match TRBD1. Germline V gives CDR1 MNHEY, CDR2 SVGAGI. This CDR3 region has 14 residues. V was pared by 5 bases and J by 2 bases, with 4 bases of the junction left unmatched. CDR3 coding DNA: TGTGCCAGCAGTCCACAGGGGGCGGCCTACGAGCAGTACGTC. Its protein product is CASSPQGAAYEQYV.

CDR3 in amino acids: CASSPRQVSYEQYV. CDR3 coding DNA: TGTGCCAGCAGCCCCAGACAGGTCTCCTACGAGCAGTACGTC. The chain links TRBV6-2 or TRBV6-3 to TRBJ2-7, with TRBD1 as a possible D gene (6 bases). Germline CDR1 is MNHEY and CDR2 is SVGEGT. This CDR3 is 14 amino acids long. Deletions cut 6 bases from V and 0 bases from J, with 12 bases between.

The chain employs TRBV2 and TRBJ1-3; D uncertain. Germline V gene data show CDR1 as SNHLY and CDR2 as FYNNEI. V was clipped by 6 bases and J by 0 bases, with 6 bases between them. CDR3 length: 13 amino acids. The CDR3 reads CASSGLSGNTIYF. CDR3 sequence (DNA): TGTGCCAGCAGCGGTCTCTCTGGAAACACCATATATTTT.

The CDR3 here is CASSTGGPADTQYF. The CDR3 DNA sequence: TGTGCCAGCAGCACGGGGGGCCCGGCAGATACGCAGTATTTT. The chain couples TRBV7-6 to TRBJ2-3; D possibly corresponds to TRBD2 (7 bases). The CDR3 contains 14 residues. The V gene lost 5 bases and the J gene lost 4 bases, with 13 bases spanning the gap. CDR1 is SGHVS, CDR2 FNYEAQ, per germline. Looking up the rest from reference TRBV7-6 and TRBJ2-3 gives the full variable domain: GAGVSQSPRYKVTKRGQDVALRCDPISGHVSLYWYRQALGQGPEFLTYFNYEAQQDKSGLPNDRFSAERPEGSISTLTIQRTEQRDSAMYRCASSTGGPADTQYFGPGTRLTVL.

The V call is TRBV5-1, the J call TRBJ2-2, with 7 bases that match TRBD1. This CDR3 is built from 16 residues. Germline-derived CDR1 and CDR2 are SGHRS and YFSETQ. V shed 4 bases and J 4 bases; nucleotides not matched to a gene: 10. The CDR3 DNA is TGCGCCAGCAGCCGGATACAGGGGCCGGGCACCGGGGAGCTGTTTTTT. Translating it yields CASSRIQGPGTGELFF.

The rearrangement joins TRBV7-2 to TRBJ2-1; TRBD2 aligns across 12 bases. Germline assignment: CDR1 SGHTA and CDR2 FQGNSA. The CDR3 length is 15 residues. The V gene end was trimmed by 4 bases and the J gene end by 5 bases; junction bases not matched to a gene: 3. The CDR3 region has the DNA TGTGCCAGCAGCTCCGCTAGCGGGAGGGACAATGAGCAGTTCTTC. Translated, it gives CASSSASGRDNEQFF.

The chain joins TRBV7-2 to TRBJ2-5; D ambiguous. Germline V gives CDR1 SGHTA, CDR2 FQGNSA. The CDR3 covers 13 residues. Trimming removed 3 bases from V and 5 bases from J, with 10 bases in between. The CDR3 sequence: CASSLAASETQYF. As DNA, the CDR3 is TGTGCCAGCAGCTTGGCTGCCTCGGAGACCCAGTACTTC.

The rearrangement links TRBV15 to TRBJ1-2; D perhaps matches TRBD1 (5 bases). CDR1 LNHNV and CDR2 YYDKDF come from the germline V gene (reference sequence). The CDR3 has 12 residues. The V gene lost 2 bases and the J gene lost 6 bases, with 7 bases spanning the gap. The CDR3 DNA sequence: TGTGCCACCAGCAGACAGGGCCATGGCTACACCTTC. This encodes CATSRQGHGYTF.

The gene calls are TRBV24-1 and TRBJ1-1, with no clear D. Trimming pared 4 bases from V and 11 bases from J, leaving 10 bases between. The V gene's germline CDR1 is KGHDR and CDR2 SFDVKD. The CDR3 totals 11 residues. The CDR3 sequence: CATSDGVGAFF. CDR3 DNA: TGTGCCACCAGTGACGGTGTCGGGGCTTTCTTT.

The chain employs TRBV3-1 (or the pseudogene TRBV3-2) and TRBJ1-6; D is uncertain. This CDR3 region has 16 residues. V dropped 0 bases and J dropped 3 bases, with 9 bases sitting between them. Germline values: CDR1 LGHDT, CDR2 YNNKEL (reference sequence). The CDR3 nucleotides read TGTGCCAGCAGCCAAGACTCCTTAAACTATAATTCACCCCTCCACTTT. As protein: CASSQDSLNYNSPLHF.

This clone came up once. This chain uses TRBV11-2 with TRBJ2-7; possible D gene TRBD2, 7 bases. With 4 bases removed from V and 2 bases from J, the gap between germline ends came to 15 bases. Per germline, CDR1 SGHAT and CDR2 FQNNGV. The CDR3 is 15 amino acids. This CDR3 is CASSSYGGQAYEQYF. For the CDR3, the DNA is TGTGCCAGCAGCTCATACGGGGGGCAGGCCTACGAGCAGTACTTC. Combining the CDR3 with reference TRBV11-2 and TRBJ2-7 gives the whole variable domain EAGVAQSPRYKIIEKRQSVAFWCNPISGHATLYWYQQILGQGPKLLIQFQNNGVVDDSQLPKDRFSAERLKGVDSTLKIQPAKLEDSAVYLCASSSYGGQAYEQYFGPGTRLTVT.

The rearrangement joins TRBV5-1 to TRBJ2-1, with 11 bases lining up with TRBD2. Per germline, CDR1 SGHRS and CDR2 YFSETQ. This CDR3 is built from 16 residues. V lost 0 bases to trimming and J lost 6 bases; unmatched junction nucleotides: 5. CDR3 nucleotide sequence: TGCGCCAGCAGCTTGGCCGGTAGCGGGGGGGCCAATGAGCAGTTCTTC. Amino acid sequence: CASSLAGSGGANEQFF.

The chain recombines TRBV29-1 with TRBJ1-4; D is perhaps TRBD1 (5 bases). Germline V gene sequence: CDR1 SQVTM, CDR2 ANQGSEA. Trimming stripped 8 bases from V and 4 bases from J, with 11 bases between. There are 12 residues in the CDR3. The CDR3 protein is CSPAGGNEKLFF. The CDR3 coding sequence is TGCAGCCCCGCCGGGGGTAATGAAAAACTGTTTTTT.

The V and J genes are TRBV7-6 and TRBJ2-7; TRBD1 is a possible D gene (5 bases). The CDR3 has 13 residues. CDR1 is SGHVS and CDR2 is FNYEAQ in the germline V gene. Deletions cut 5 bases from V and 0 bases from J, with 8 bases between. The chain's CDR3 is CASSQTDSYEQYF. As DNA, the CDR3 is TGTGCCAGCAGCCAGACAGACTCCTACGAGCAGTACTTC.

This sequence joins TRBV7-3 and TRBJ2-2; TRBD2 aligns across 8 bases. This CDR3 contains 15 residues. Trimming at V came to 5 bases and at J to 4 bases, leaving 6 bases not matched to a gene. Germline lookup yields CDR1 SGHTA and CDR2 FQGTGA. The CDR3 nucleotides are TGTGCCAGCAGCCCGGCCGGGGGGGTCACCGGGGAGCTGTTTTTT. Amino acids: CASSPAGGVTGELFF. Supplemented by reference TRBV7-3 and TRBJ2-2, the full variable domain reads GAGVSQTPSNKVTEKGKYVELRCDPISGHTALYWYRQSLGQGPEFLIYFQGTGAADDSGLPNDRFFAVRPEGSVSTLKIQRTERGDSAVYLCASSPAGGVTGELFFGEGSRLTVL.